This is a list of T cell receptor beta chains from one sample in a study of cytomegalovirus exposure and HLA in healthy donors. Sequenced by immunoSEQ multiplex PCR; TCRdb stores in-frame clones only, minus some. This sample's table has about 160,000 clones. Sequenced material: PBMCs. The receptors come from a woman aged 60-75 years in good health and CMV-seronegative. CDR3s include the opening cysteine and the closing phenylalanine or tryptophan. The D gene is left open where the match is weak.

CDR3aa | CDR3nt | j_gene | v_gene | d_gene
CASSAPGLVSLEQFF | TGCGCCAGCAGCGCACCGGGACTAGTGTCTCTTGAGCAGTTCTTC | TRBJ2-1 | TRBV5-1 | TRBD2
CAISPSVIEQFF | TGTGCCATCAGTCCTAGTGTAATTGAGCAGTTCTTC | TRBJ2-1 | TRBV10-3 | NA
CASSQTGGEGQPQHF | TGTGCCAGCAGCCAGACAGGGGGAGAGGGTCAGCCCCAGCATTTT | TRBJ1-5 | TRBV5-8 | TRBD1
CASSLKGPQHYRDTQYF | TGTGCCAGCAGCTTAAAGGGGCCACAACACTACAGGGATACGCAGTATTTT | TRBJ2-3 | TRBV7-3 | NA
CASSLDQDRDYEQYF | TGTGCCAGCAGCTTAGATCAGGACAGGGATTACGAGCAGTACTTC | TRBJ2-7 | TRBV11-3 | TRBD1
CASSYYGSSSHEQFF | TGTGCCAGCAGTTATTACGGGAGTTCATCACATGAGCAGTTCTTC | TRBJ2-1 | TRBV6-5 | NA
CASSAGLAGTNEQFF | TGTGCCAGCAGTGCGGGACTAGCGGGGACCAATGAGCAGTTCTTC | TRBJ2-1 | TRBV6-1 | TRBD2
CASSARTRGYGYTF | TGTGCCAGCAGCGCTAGGACACGCGGATATGGCTACACCTTC | TRBJ1-2 | TRBV5-8 | NA
CASSSMTGEDYGYTF | TGTGCCAGCAGCTCCATGACAGGGGAGGACTATGGCTACACCTTC | TRBJ1-2 | TRBV13 | TRBD1
CARSLARGTGNKDGYTF | TGTGCCAGAAGCTTGGCAAGGGGCACAGGGAATAAAGATGGCTACACCTTC | TRBJ1-2 | TRBV5-3 | NA
CASSQYSRDRGSNEQFF | TGCGCCAGCAGCCAGTACAGCCGGGACAGGGGATCCAATGAGCAGTTCTTC | TRBJ2-1 | TRBV5-1 | TRBD1
CASSLGQGGVRGNEQFF | TGTGCCAGCAGCTTGGGTCAGGGAGGAGTTCGGGGGAATGAGCAGTTCTTC | TRBJ2-1 | TRBV5-4 | NA
CASSFPGGGPNSPLHF | TGTGCCAGCAGCTTCCCGGGGGGGGGTCCCAATTCACCCCTCCACTTT | TRBJ1-6 | TRBV7-9 | NA
CASSERSLPTNEQFF | TGTGCCAGCAGTGAAAGAAGTCTGCCTACCAATGAGCAGTTCTTC | TRBJ2-1 | TRBV2 | NA
CASRHSNYNEQFF | TGTGCCAGTCGGCACAGCAACTACAATGAGCAGTTCTTC | TRBJ2-1 | TRBV18 | NA
CASSGGTLGETQYF | TGCGCCAGCAGCGGGGGCACTCTAGGGGAGACCCAGTACTTC | TRBJ2-5 | TRBV5-1 | NA
CASSWGLAGVPYNEQFF | TGCGCCAGCAGCTGGGGACTAGCGGGAGTTCCCTACAATGAGCAGTTCTTC | TRBJ2-1 | TRBV5-1 | TRBD2
CASSYGGGNGYTF | TGTGCCAGCAGTTACGGCGGGGGGAATGGCTACACCTTC | TRBJ1-2 | TRBV6-5 | NA
CASSLLARPEQYF | TGTGCCAGCAGCTTATTGGCCAGGCCCGAGCAGTACTTC | TRBJ2-7 | TRBV7-2 | NA
CASSLDPRQPQHF | TGTGCCAGCAGCTTAGACCCGCGACAGCCCCAGCATTTT | TRBJ1-5 | TRBV11-2 | NA
CASSEARGNYGYTF | TGTGCCAGCAGTGAAGCGCGGGGAAACTATGGCTACACCTTC | TRBJ1-2 | TRBV2 | NA
CASSFGQNYGYTF | TGTGCCAGCAGCTTCGGACAGAACTATGGCTACACCTTC | TRBJ1-2 | TRBV5-4 | NA
CASRDRATDTQYF | TGTGCCAGCAGGGACAGGGCAACAGATACGCAGTATTTT | TRBJ2-3 | TRBV19 | TRBD1
CASSLGQGVDEKLFF | TGCGCCAGCAGCTTAGGACAGGGAGTGGATGAAAAACTGTTTTTT | TRBJ1-4 | TRBV7-9 | TRBD1
CASSERHENTEAFF | TGTGCCAGCAGCGAAAGACACGAGAACACTGAAGCTTTCTTT | TRBJ1-1 | TRBV9 | NA
CASSPRGYQLLSYEQYF | TGTGCCAGCAGTCCTAGGGGATACCAGTTGTTATCCTACGAGCAGTACTTC | TRBJ2-7 | TRBV27 | NA
CASSQWGGITDTQYF | TGTGCCAGCAGCCAATGGGGGGGCATCACAGATACGCAGTATTTT | TRBJ2-3 | TRBV6-6 | NA
CASSQYHGVSITEAFF | TGTGCCAGCAGCCAATACCACGGGGTATCTATAACTGAAGCTTTCTTT | TRBJ1-1 | TRBV14 | NA
CASSLSGGSPYEQYF | TGTGCCAGTAGTCTCAGCGGGGGCTCTCCCTACGAGCAGTACTTC | TRBJ2-7 | TRBV19 | TRBD2
CASSWGTGGYEQYF | TGTGCCAGTAGCTGGGGGACAGGGGGCTACGAGCAGTACTTC | TRBJ2-7 | TRBV19 | TRBD1
CASGRDFTDTQYF | TGTGCCAGTGGGAGGGACTTCACAGATACGCAGTATTTT | TRBJ2-3 | TRBV19 | TRBD2
CASSEDRPFYGYTF | TGCGCCAGCAGCGAGGACAGGCCATTCTATGGCTACACCTTC | TRBJ1-2 | TRBV10-2 | TRBD1
CASRGARSTEAFF | TGTGCCAGCAGGGGGGCTAGGAGTACTGAAGCTTTCTTT | TRBJ1-1 | TRBV27 | NA
CASSRFTGVGTEAFF | TGTGCCAGCTCAAGATTCACAGGGGTGGGCACTGAAGCTTTCTTT | TRBJ1-1 | TRBV18 | TRBD1
CASSGEGRNSNQPQHF | TGTGCCAGCAGCGGGGAGGGCAGGAATAGCAATCAGCCCCAGCATTTT | TRBJ1-5 | TRBV4-2 | NA
CASSSQLGGAYEQYF | TGCGCCAGCAGCTCCCAACTGGGGGGGGCCTACGAGCAGTACTTC | TRBJ2-7 | TRBV5-1 | TRBD2
CASSVPGANYGYTF | TGTGCCAGCAGTGTCCCAGGGGCTAACTATGGCTACACCTTC | TRBJ1-2 | TRBV6-1 | NA
CASSDRGFIGELFF | TGTGCCAGCAGCGACCGGGGGTTTATCGGGGAGCTGTTTTTT | TRBJ2-2 | TRBV11-3 | NA
CASSEAGSWVIHF | TGTGCCAGCAGTGAGGCAGGTTCCTGGGTCATCCACTTT | TRBJ1-6 | TRBV6-1 | NA
CATSSPGYNEQFF | TGTGCCACCAGCAGCCCGGGATACAATGAGCAGTTCTTC | TRBJ2-1 | TRBV15 | NA
CATSRAQGYEQFF | TGTGCCACCAGCAGAGCACAGGGTTATGAGCAGTTCTTC | TRBJ2-1 | TRBV15 | NA
CASSVGDPTEAFF | TGTGCCAGTAGTGTCGGGGATCCCACTGAAGCTTTCTTT | TRBJ1-1 | TRBV19 | NA
CASSPTSQPQHF | TGTGCCAGCAGCCCTACGAGTCAGCCCCAGCATTTT | TRBJ1-5 | TRBV16 | NA
CASSIGPSSNQPQHF | TGTGCCAGTAGTATCGGTCCTTCTAGCAATCAGCCCCAGCATTTT | TRBJ1-5 | TRBV19 | NA
CASSISGSTGNEQFF | TGCGCCAGCAGCATTAGCGGGAGCACGGGCAATGAGCAGTTCTTC | TRBJ2-1 | TRBV5-1 | TRBD2
CASTPGTLMDTQYF | TGCGCCAGCACTCCCGGTACACTAATGGATACGCAGTATTTT | TRBJ2-3 | TRBV5-1 | NA
CASSSAGTGIGELFF | TGCGCCAGCAGCTCCGCCGGGACAGGGATCGGGGAGCTGTTTTTT | TRBJ2-2 | TRBV5-1 | TRBD1
CASITGQGATYTEAFF | TGTGCCAGCATCACGGGACAGGGGGCAACATACACTGAAGCTTTCTTT | TRBJ1-1 | TRBV6-6 | TRBD1
CASSLRRGGLSPQQFF | TGTGCCAGCAGCTTAAGGCGGGGGGGCCTTTCTCCCCAGCAGTTCTTC | TRBJ2-1 | TRBV11-3 | TRBD2
CASSQSGGERNTEAFF | TGTGCCAGCAGCCAATCGGGGGGGGAGAGAAACACTGAAGCTTTCTTT | TRBJ1-1 | TRBV11-2 | NA
CSADPMGLALNEQFF | TGCAGCGCCGACCCTATGGGACTAGCTCTCAATGAGCAGTTCTTC | TRBJ2-1 | TRBV29-1 | TRBD2
CASRPGERVGGYTF | TGTGCCAGCAGACCGGGAGAAAGGGTAGGGGGCTACACCTTC | TRBJ1-2 | TRBV6-1 | NA
CASSLGLAGGADTQYF | TGCGCCAGCAGCTTGGGGCTGGCAGGGGGCGCAGATACGCAGTATTTT | TRBJ2-3 | TRBV5-1 | TRBD1
CASSAGGLADTQYF | TGTGCCAGCAGTGCCGGGGGACTGGCAGATACGCAGTATTTT | TRBJ2-3 | TRBV25-1 | NA
CASRATGTGGMRQPQHF | TGTGCCAGCAGGGCAACCGGGACAGGGGGTATGCGTCAGCCCCAGCATTTT | TRBJ1-5 | TRBV2 | TRBD1